One and the same sample provided the 26 T cell receptor beta chains below, sequenced in a study of T cells in localized non-small cell lung cancer. Using immunoSEQ multiplex PCR, the repertoire was profiled, and TCRdb retains in-frame clones only, with some absent. This table has 90,000 or so clones, roughly 87% appearing once. The material was peripheral blood, obtained before any cancer treatment. The receptor source for this set is a man aged 40 to 75 with stage I squamous cell lung carcinoma.

This chain links TRBV5-5 with TRBJ1-3; unclear D gene. Per germline, CDR1 SGHKS and CDR2 YYEKEE (reference sequence). The CDR3 extends over 16 amino acids. The V end lost 0 bases, the J end lost 0 bases, and 10 bases lay between the germline ends. CDR3 in amino acids: CASSLGTPVSGNTIYF. The CDR3 coding sequence is TGTGCCAGCAGCTTGGGGACTCCAGTCTCTGGAAACACCATATATTTT.

J is TRBJ1-6 and V is TRBV27; D perhaps matches TRBD1 (5 bases). In germline, CDR1 is MNHEY, CDR2 SMNVEV (reference sequence). V gave up 7 bases and J gave up 7 bases, with 14 bases separating them. The CDR3 runs 14 residues. The CDR3 protein is CASKGNRRNSPLHF. In nucleotides, the CDR3 is TGTGCCAGCAAGGGGAACAGGAGGAATTCACCCCTCCACTTT.

In this sample, this clone turned up once. V usage is TRBV5-4 and J usage is TRBJ2-3, with 11 bases that match TRBD2. The CDR3 covers 16 residues. CDR1 is SGHNT, CDR2 YYREEE, per germline (reference sequence). V gave up 4 bases and J gave up 3 bases; unmatched junction bases: 7. CDR3: CASSLAGGGSTDTQYF. CDR3 DNA sequence: TGTGCCAGCAGCCTAGCGGGGGGAGGGTCGACAGATACGCAGTATTTT. Drawing the rest from reference TRBV5-4 and TRBJ2-3, the complete variable domain is ETGVTQSPTHLIKTRGQQVTLRCSSQSGHNTVSWYQQALGQGPQFIFQYYREEENGRGNFPPRFSGLQFPNYSSELNVNALELDDSALYLCASSLAGGGSTDTQYFGPGTRLTVL.

The chain links TRBV5-1 to TRBJ1-2; no clear D. Trimming removed 4 bases at V and 4 bases at J, with 11 bases between. This CDR3 comprises 13 residues. Germline CDR1 is SGHRS and CDR2 is YFSETQ. CDR3 nucleotides: TGCGCCAGCAGCAGGACGGAACTCTATGGCTACACCTTC. It is translated as CASSRTELYGYTF.

The genes are TRBV19 and TRBJ2-3; TRBD2 might be the D (6 bases). Trimming pared 9 bases from V and 2 bases from J, leaving 18 bases between. The CDR3 has 15 residues. CDR1 and CDR2 (germline): LNHDA, SQIVND (reference sequence). CDR3 sequence: CASSPARRVTDTQYF. The CDR3 DNA follows: TGTGCCAGCTCCCCTGCGCGGAGGGTCACAGATACGCAGTATTTT.

Ten or more counts support this clone. J is TRBJ2-1 and V is TRBV7-8; D might be TRBD2 (5 bases). Trimming stripped 1 base from V and 12 bases from J, with 7 bases between. Germline assignment: CDR1 SGHVS and CDR2 FQNEAQ. The CDR3 sequence is 11 residues long. The CDR3 DNA follows: TGTGCCAGCAGCTTAGGGAGGTTGCAGTTCTTC. As protein: CASSLGRLQFF.

The genes are TRBV9 and TRBJ1-2; D gene uncertain. V was trimmed by 4 bases and J by 5 bases, leaving 9 bases between them. CDR3 length: 12 amino acids. The germline V gene encodes CDR1 SGDLS and CDR2 YYNGEE. The CDR3 sequence: CASSRDRYGYTF. CDR3 nucleotide sequence: TGTGCCAGCAGCAGGGATCGATATGGCTACACCTTC.

The chain is built from TRBV7-8 and TRBJ1-1; D uncertain. The CDR3 loop spans 13 amino acids. V lost 5 bases to trimming and J lost 4 bases, with 11 bases between them. Looked up from germline, CDR1 is SGHVS and CDR2 is FQNEAQ. The DNA for the CDR3 is TGTGCCAGCAGCCGGAAGGTGGGCACTGAAGCTTTCTTT. It encodes CASSRKVGTEAFF.

The J gene is TRBJ2-2, the V gene TRBV5-1; D not resolved. The V end lost 3 bases, the J end lost 4 bases, and 13 bases lay between the germline ends. CDR3 size: 15 residues. The germline CDR1 and CDR2 sequences are SGHRS and YFSETQ. The CDR3 region is CASSSTESTTGELFF. Here the CDR3 DNA reads TGCGCCAGCAGCTCCACAGAGTCAACCACCGGGGAGCTGTTTTTT. The full variable domain, with the rest looked up from reference TRBV5-1 and TRBJ2-2, is KAGVTQTPRYLIKTRGQQVTLSCSPISGHRSVSWYQQTPGQGLQFLFEYFSETQRNKGNFPGRFSGRQFSNSRSEMNVSTLELGDSALYLCASSSTESTTGELFFGEGSRLTVL.

The J gene is TRBJ1-5, the V gene TRBV4-2, with 8 bases identical to TRBD1. CDR1 LGHNA and CDR2 YNFKEQ come from the germline V gene. The trim removed 4 bases at V and 5 bases at J, leaving 10 bases unmatched. The CDR3 contains 16 residues. The CDR3 protein is CASSPGRAGGDQPQHF. The CDR3 coding sequence is TGTGCCAGCAGCCCCGGGAGGGCAGGGGGCGATCAGCCCCAGCATTTT.

The rearrangement links TRBV6-6 to TRBJ2-5, with 11 bases fitting TRBD2. The length of the CDR3 is 15 residues. CDR1 is MNHNY, CDR2 SVGAGI, per germline (reference sequence). J lost 5 bases, V lost 6 bases, and 8 bases had no gene match. The CDR3 coding sequence is TGTGCCAGCAGCTTTACTAGCGGGGGAGTGGAGACCCAGTACTTC. This codes for CASSFTSGGVETQYF.

This chain uses TRBV10-1 with TRBJ1-6, with TRBD1 as a possible D gene (5 bases). This CDR3 is 13 amino acids long. Germline lookup yields CDR1 WNHNN and CDR2 SYGVQD (reference sequence). Trimming removed 7 bases at V and 7 bases at J, with 11 bases between. The CDR3: CASNRDRNSPLHF. DNA of the CDR3: TGCGCCAGCAACCGGGACCGAAATTCACCCCTCCACTTT.

This chain links TRBV5-1 with TRBJ1-2; D possibly corresponds to TRBD1 (5 bases). V lost 1 base and J lost 4, with 20 bases in between. The length of the CDR3 is 17 residues. Germline CDR1 reads SGHRS; CDR2 reads YFSETQ. As DNA, the CDR3 is TGCGCCAGCAGCTTGATTCAGGGTCTTTCCATAGGCTATGGCTACACCTTC. This sequence encodes CASSLIQGLSIGYGYTF.

This chain uses TRBV5-4 with TRBJ2-5; D not certain. Germline loops: CDR1 SGHNT, CDR2 YYREEE (reference sequence). V lost 2 bases, J lost 2 bases, and 10 bases lay in between. CDR3 size: 14 residues. The CDR3 reads CASSFYGVQETQYF. The CDR3 DNA follows: TGTGCCAGCAGCTTTTATGGGGTTCAAGAGACCCAGTACTTC.

The chain combines TRBV2 with TRBJ1-5; 9 bases match TRBD1. The germline gives CDR1 SNHLY, CDR2 FYNNEI. The V segment lost 7 bases and the J segment 5 bases; nucleotides outside the gene matches: 9. The CDR3 contains 15 residues. This CDR3 reads CASTPQGAPYQPQHF. In DNA form, the CDR3 reads TGTGCCAGCACTCCACAGGGGGCCCCCTATCAGCCCCAGCATTTT.

For the CDR3, the DNA is TGTGCCAGCAGCGTAGCTACCTCTGGAAACACCATATATTTT. It encodes CASSVATSGNTIYF. V gene TRBV9 combines with J gene TRBJ1-3; D gene uncertain. Trimming shortened V by 0 bases and J by 0 bases, and 4 bases separated the two germline ends. Germline values: CDR1 SGDLS, CDR2 YYNGEE. The CDR3 contains 14 residues.

The CDR3 loop reads CASSQGGVNYGYTF. The CDR3 DNA is TGTGCCAGCAGCCAAGGGGGCGTCAACTATGGCTACACCTTC. This sequence joins TRBV4-2 and TRBJ1-2; D perhaps matches TRBD1 (5 bases). CDR3 size: 14 residues. Germline CDR1 reads LGHNA; CDR2 reads YNFKEQ. V was cut by 1 base and J by 2 bases, with 8 bases left in between.

V usage is TRBV18 and J usage is TRBJ2-5; weak D call: TRBD1 (6 bases). From germline, CDR1 is KGHSH and CDR2 LQKENI. The CDR3 totals 14 residues. Trimming left V 4 bases short and J 1 base short, with 10 bases between. The CDR3 sequence: CASSLQGSQETQYF. DNA of the CDR3: TGTGCCAGCTCACTACAGGGTAGCCAAGAGACCCAGTACTTC.

The chain recombines TRBV27 with TRBJ1-6, with D possibly matching TRBD1 (5 bases). Germline V CDR1 and CDR2: MNHEY, SMNVEV (reference sequence). The CDR3 spans 16 residues. V lost 6 bases and J lost 5, with 17 bases in between. The CDR3 region has the DNA TGTGCCAGCAGGTCAGAAGGGGCGGGGGATAATTCACCCCTCCACTTT. Its translation is CASRSEGAGDNSPLHF.

In DNA form, the CDR3 reads TGTGCCAGCTCACGAGGGGGCCAAGAGACCCAGTACTTC. It codes for CASSRGGQETQYF. The chain carries TRBV18 and TRBJ2-5, with D possibly matching TRBD1 (6 bases). Germline CDR1 is KGHSH and CDR2 is LQKENI. The germline V and J ends were trimmed by 4 bases and 1 base, with 7 bases remaining between them. This CDR3 region has 13 residues.

The genes are TRBV19 and TRBJ1-2; D call uncertain. Germline CDR1 reads LNHDA; CDR2 reads SQIVND (reference sequence). Trimming removed 7 bases at V and 6 bases at J, with 15 bases between. The CDR3 totals 13 residues. The CDR3 sequence is CASKGLNPHGYTF. Written as DNA, the CDR3 is TGTGCCAGTAAGGGCTTAAATCCTCATGGCTACACCTTC.

The rearrangement uses TRBV19 and TRBJ1-1, with 7 bases aligning to TRBD1. After removal of 10 bases from V and 2 bases from J, the junction contained 19 bases not matched to a gene. The CDR3 is 17 amino acids. In germline, CDR1 is LNHDA, CDR2 SQIVND (reference sequence). CDR3 protein: CATRGWPGMLYNTEAFF. As DNA, the CDR3 is TGTGCCACCAGGGGGTGGCCCGGAATGTTGTACAACACTGAAGCTTTCTTT.

The gene calls are TRBV5-1 and TRBJ2-1; 7 bases agree with TRBD1. From germline, CDR1 is SGHRS and CDR2 YFSETQ. The J segment lost 2 bases and the V segment lost 4 bases, leaving 6 bases of the junction unmatched. This CDR3 has 15 amino acids. For the CDR3, the DNA is TGCGCCAGCAGCCCTTCGGACAGGCCCTACAATGAGCAGTTCTTC. Translation: CASSPSDRPYNEQFF.

V and J are TRBV5-6 and TRBJ2-2; 8 bases map to TRBD2. The CDR3 has 16 residues. Germline V gene data show CDR1 as SGHDT and CDR2 as YYEEEE. The trim removed 1 base at V and 6 bases at J, leaving 8 bases unmatched. For the CDR3, the DNA is TGTGCCAGCAGCTTGCGACCGGGACTAGGGTCCGGGGAGCTGTTTTTT. Protein: CASSLRPGLGSGELFF.

The chain uses TRBV9 and TRBJ2-1; 9 positions agree with TRBD2. Germline CDR1 reads SGDLS; CDR2 reads YYNGEE. V shed 1 base, J shed 7 bases, and the junction held 9 bases outside the gene matches. The CDR3 covers 16 residues. CDR3 sequence: CASSVLPAGGLNEQFF. The CDR3 bases are TGTGCCAGCAGCGTATTGCCAGCGGGGGGTCTAAATGAGCAGTTCTTC.

V is TRBV15 and J is TRBJ2-5, with 10 bases that match TRBD2. Looked up from germline, CDR1 is LNHNV and CDR2 is YYDKDF (reference sequence). This CDR3 contains 16 residues. Unmatched junction bases numbered 7, after V lost 1 base and J lost 5 bases. The CDR3 reads CATSRGASGGYETQYF. CDR3 DNA: TGTGCCACCAGCAGAGGGGCTAGCGGGGGCTACGAGACCCAGTACTTC.